Listed here are 20 T cell receptor beta chains from one sample, sequenced in a study of monozygotic twins with inflammatory bowel disease. Reprocessing the 5' RACE reads, TCRdb reports a single entry for every CDR3 protein and omits DNA. The data include a few hundred thousand distinct CDR3 sequences; the top ten clones carry around 1.5%. Specimen: blood. The origin of the receptors is a human donor with ulcerative colitis or Crohn's disease, or a healthy co-twin of an affected twin (not recorded which).

This chain uses TRBV20-1 with TRBJ1-6; TCRdb gives TRBD1 as the D gene, but with no DNA this cannot be confirmed. The V gene's germline CDR1 is DFQATT and CDR2 SNEGSKA (reference sequence). The CDR3 extends over 15 amino acids. CDR3 sequence: CSAEKSGTGDSPLHF.

This chain links TRBV19 with TRBJ2-5; checking the TCRdb D call of TRBD2 is not possible without DNA. Germline lookup yields CDR1 LNHDA and CDR2 SQIVND (reference sequence). The CDR3 has 14 residues. CDR3 loop: CASGERGSQETQYF.

This sequence joins TRBV7-9 and TRBJ1-1. This CDR3 has 14 amino acids. CDR1 and CDR2 from the germline V gene are SEHNR and FQNEAQ (reference sequence). CDR3 amino acids: CASSLGRMNTEAFF.

V is TRBV20-1 and J is TRBJ2-3; TCRdb names TRBD2, which stays unverified in the absence of DNA. The CDR3 runs to 20 residues. CDR1 and CDR2 from the germline V gene are DFQATT and SNEGSKA (reference sequence). CDR3 residues: CSARDVGLAEPIPSTDTQYF.

The CDR3 here is CASSCQIISNQPQHF. V usage is TRBV14 and J usage is TRBJ1-5. The CDR3 is made up of 15 amino acids. Per the germline V gene, CDR1 is SGHDN and CDR2 is FVKESK.

J is TRBJ1-1 and V is TRBV4-1; TCRdb outputs TRBD1, but without DNA this stays unchecked. The CDR3 length is 16 residues. The germline V gene encodes CDR1 MGHRA and CDR2 YSYEKL. The CDR3 protein is CASRLRQGVMNTEAFF.

V is TRBV28 and J is TRBJ2-5. Germline V gene sequence: CDR1 MDHEN, CDR2 SYDVKM. The CDR3 loop spans 18 amino acids. The CDR3 protein is CASSTTTNPELSTATQYF.

J is TRBJ2-1 and V is TRBV2. The CDR3 sequence is 14 residues long. Germline lookup yields CDR1 SNHLY and CDR2 FYNNEI. The CDR3 protein is CASSVGPYYNEQFF. The variable domain in full, completed from reference TRBV2 and TRBJ2-1, reads EPEVTQTPSHQVTQMGQEVILRCVPISNHLYFYWYRQILGQKVEFLVSFYNNEISEKSEIFDDQFSVERPDGSNFTLKIRSTKLEDSAMYFCASSVGPYYNEQFFGPGTRLTVL.

J is TRBJ1-6 and V is TRBV11-2; TCRdb proposes TRBD1, but this gene call is untestable without DNA. This CDR3 spans 15 amino acids. CDR1 is SGHAT and CDR2 is FQNNGV in the germline V gene. The CDR3 loop is CASSLGDSPNSPLHF.

The chain couples TRBV15 to TRBJ2-1; the TCRdb D gene call, TRBD1, has no DNA to confirm it. This CDR3 has 15 amino acids. CDR1 is LNHNV and CDR2 is YYDKDF in the germline V gene (reference sequence). The CDR3 reads CATSRDRMGPNEQFF.

CDR3 region: CASRGDRGLRSYNEQFF. The chain links TRBV6-1 to TRBJ2-1; with no DNA, the TCRdb D assignment of TRBD1 cannot be verified. This CDR3 has 17 residues. Germline V gives CDR1 MNHNS, CDR2 SASEGT.

The chain couples TRBV14 to TRBJ1-1; TCRdb picks TRBD1, but there is no DNA to check that call. The length of the CDR3 is 16 residues. The V gene's germline CDR1 is SGHDN and CDR2 FVKESK. CDR3 sequence reads: CASSEGRGLRNTEAFF.

J is TRBJ2-1 and V is TRBV25-1. The CDR3 length is 16 residues. From germline, CDR1 is MGHDK and CDR2 SYGVNS. CDR3 amino acids: CASSSQTGNSYNEQFF.

The chain is built from TRBV15 and TRBJ1-2; checking the TCRdb D call of TRBD1 is not possible without DNA. Germline CDR1 is LNHNV and CDR2 is YYDKDF (reference sequence). The CDR3 has 15 amino acids. CDR3 sequence: CATSRAGQGAKGYTF.

CDR3 sequence reads: CASSLEATSGGQFF. The rearrangement uses TRBV7-6 and TRBJ2-1; TCRdb gives TRBD2 as the D gene, but with no DNA this cannot be confirmed. Germline CDR1 reads SGHVS; CDR2 reads FNYEAQ. The CDR3 length is 14 residues.

The gene calls are TRBV6-1 and TRBJ1-1; TCRdb's D gene call, TRBD1, goes unchecked for lack of DNA. CDR3 length: 15 amino acids. CDR1 and CDR2 (germline): MNHNS, SASEGT. The CDR3 loop is CASIPGQGDFTEAFF.

J is TRBJ1-5 and V is TRBV12-3 or TRBV12-4; TCRdb outputs TRBD1, but without DNA this stays unchecked. This CDR3 is 13 amino acids long. This chain's CDR3 is CASNRDPGQPQHF.

The chain combines TRBV3-1 with TRBJ2-1; TCRdb indicates TRBD1, and absent DNA this call remains unverified. Looked up from germline, CDR1 is LGHDT and CDR2 is YNNKEL (reference sequence). This CDR3 is built from 18 residues. The CDR3 loop is CASSHPPSRGGEGDEQFF.

The rearrangement uses TRBV3-1 and TRBJ1-5; absent DNA, TCRdb's TRBD1 call cannot be checked. The CDR3 runs to 17 residues. Looked up from germline, CDR1 is LGHDT and CDR2 is YNNKEL (reference sequence). The CDR3 sequence: CASSQTGTPGSNQPQHF.

The J gene is TRBJ2-1, the V gene TRBV5-4. The CDR3 runs to 12 residues. The germline CDR1 and CDR2 sequences are SGHNT and YYREEE (reference sequence). This CDR3 is CASSLIDNEQFF.